This TCR beta chain was sequenced in a study of T-cell memory formation after mild COVID-19. Using its own MiXCR run on the 5' RACE reads, TCRdb lists one record per CDR3 protein. Altogether some 120,000 distinct CDR3 sequences are present, about 6.5% being singletons, with the ten largest covering 2% to 2.5%. This clonotype was observed a few times. V dropped 4 bases and J dropped 4 bases, with 14 bases sitting between them. Germline lookup yields CDR1 SGHRS and CDR2 YFSETQ. This CDR3 contains 15 residues. The receptor was isolated from an adult woman who had mild COVID-19 (a few samples of this study predate the infection). Cell type and time point are not known. The chain employs TRBV5-1 and TRBJ1-4, with D perhaps matching TRBD1 (6 bases). Sequences were obtained from PBMCs or a T cell subset sorted from them (not recorded which). CDR3 nucleotides: TGCGCCAGCAGCGCCGGACAGACCGATAATGAAAAACTGTTTTTT. This gives the protein CASSAGQTDNEKLFF.